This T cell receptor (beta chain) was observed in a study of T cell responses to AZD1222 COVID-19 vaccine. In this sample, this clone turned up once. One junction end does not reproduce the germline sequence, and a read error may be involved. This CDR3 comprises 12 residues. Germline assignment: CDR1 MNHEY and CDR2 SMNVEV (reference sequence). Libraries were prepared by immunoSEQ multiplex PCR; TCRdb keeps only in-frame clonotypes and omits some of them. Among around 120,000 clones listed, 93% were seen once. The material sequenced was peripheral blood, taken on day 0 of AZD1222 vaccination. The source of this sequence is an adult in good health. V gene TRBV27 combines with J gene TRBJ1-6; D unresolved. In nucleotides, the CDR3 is TGTGCCAGCAGTTTCTATGATTCACCCCTCCACTTT. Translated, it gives CASSFYDSPLHF.